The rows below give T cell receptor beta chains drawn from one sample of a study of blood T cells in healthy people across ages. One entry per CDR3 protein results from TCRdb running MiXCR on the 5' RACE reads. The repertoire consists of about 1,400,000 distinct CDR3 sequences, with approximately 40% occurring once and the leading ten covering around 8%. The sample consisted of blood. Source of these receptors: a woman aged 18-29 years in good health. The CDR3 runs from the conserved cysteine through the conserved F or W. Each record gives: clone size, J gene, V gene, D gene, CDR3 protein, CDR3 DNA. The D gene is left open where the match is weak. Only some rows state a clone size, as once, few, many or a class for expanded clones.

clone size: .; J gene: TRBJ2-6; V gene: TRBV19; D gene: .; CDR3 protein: CAIGLSRGSSGANVLTF; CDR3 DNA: TGTGCCATTGGTCTCTCTAGAGGGAGTAGTGGGGCCAACGTCCTGACTTTC
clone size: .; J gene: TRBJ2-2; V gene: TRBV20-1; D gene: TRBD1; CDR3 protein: CSARGQGATGELFF; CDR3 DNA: TGCAGTGCTAGAGGGCAGGGGGCGACCGGGGAGCTGTTTTTT
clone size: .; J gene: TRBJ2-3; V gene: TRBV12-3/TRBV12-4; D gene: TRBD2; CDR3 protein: CASSNSGGAIDTQYF; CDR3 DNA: TGTGCCAGCAGTAACTCCGGGGGGGCAATAGATACGCAGTATTTT
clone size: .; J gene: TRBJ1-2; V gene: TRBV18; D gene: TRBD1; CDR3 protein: CASSPLRDSYGYTF; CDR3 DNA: TGTGCCAGCTCACCCCTCCGGGACAGCTATGGCTACACCTTC
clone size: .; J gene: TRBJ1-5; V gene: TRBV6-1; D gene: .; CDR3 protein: CASSEAPSQPQHF; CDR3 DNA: TGTGCCAGCAGTGAGGCGCCGAGCCAGCCCCAGCATTTT
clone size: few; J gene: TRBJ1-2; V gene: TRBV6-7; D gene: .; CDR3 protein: CASRERGAGDFGYGYTF; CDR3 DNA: TGTGCCAGCAGGGAACGGGGGGCCGGGGACTTCGGCTATGGCTACACCTTC
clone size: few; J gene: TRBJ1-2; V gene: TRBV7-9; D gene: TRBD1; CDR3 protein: CASTQGQNYGYTF; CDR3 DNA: TGTGCCAGCACCCAGGGACAGAACTATGGCTACACCTTC
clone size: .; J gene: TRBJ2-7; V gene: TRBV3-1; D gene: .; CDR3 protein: CASSADSRDEQNF; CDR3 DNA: TGTGCCAGCAGCGCGGACTCGAGGGACGAGCAGAACTTC
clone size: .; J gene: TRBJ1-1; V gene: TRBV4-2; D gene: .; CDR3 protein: CASSQGPDGVNTEAFF; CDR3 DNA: TGTGCCAGCAGCCAAGGCCCGGACGGAGTGAACACTGAAGCTTTCTTT
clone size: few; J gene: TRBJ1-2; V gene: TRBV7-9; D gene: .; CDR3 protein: CASSPGPVGNYGYTF; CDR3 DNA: TGTGCCAGCAGTCCGGGACCGGTGGGAAACTATGGCTACACCTTC
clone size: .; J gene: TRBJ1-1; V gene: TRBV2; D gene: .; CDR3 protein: CASTSLAPLSTEAFF; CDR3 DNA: TGTGCCAGTACCTCCCTGGCCCCCCTGAGCACTGAAGCTTTCTTT
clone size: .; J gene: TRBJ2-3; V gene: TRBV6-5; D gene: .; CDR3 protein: CASSPKGFTDTQYF; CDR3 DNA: TGTGCCAGCAGCCCTAAAGGCTTCACAGATACGCAGTATTTT
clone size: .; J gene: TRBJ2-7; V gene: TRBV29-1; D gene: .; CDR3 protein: CSVVRVEPYEQYF; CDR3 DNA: TGTAGCGTTGTAAGGGTAGAGCCCTACGAGCAGTACTTC
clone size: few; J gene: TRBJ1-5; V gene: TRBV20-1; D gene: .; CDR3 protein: CSASPSGRGPENSNQPQHF; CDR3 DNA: TGCAGTGCTAGTCCATCCGGCAGGGGCCCCGAAAATAGCAATCAGCCCCAGCATTTT
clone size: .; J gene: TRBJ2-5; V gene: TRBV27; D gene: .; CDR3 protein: CASSSAGEGGYF; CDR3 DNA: TGTGCCAGCAGTTCTGCTGGGGAGGGGGGGTACTTC
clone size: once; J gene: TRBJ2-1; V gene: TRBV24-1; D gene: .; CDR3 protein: CATSDPPGDEQFF; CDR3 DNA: TGTGCCACCAGTGATCCTCCGGGCGATGAGCAGTTCTTC
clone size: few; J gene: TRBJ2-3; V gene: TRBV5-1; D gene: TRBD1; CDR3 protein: CASSLGPGTGLGTDTQYF; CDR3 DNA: TGCGCCAGCAGCCTCGGTCCCGGGACAGGGTTAGGCACAGATACGCAGTATTTT
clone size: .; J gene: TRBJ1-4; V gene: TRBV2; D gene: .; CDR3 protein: CASSEPGVTFF; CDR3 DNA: TGTGCCAGCAGTGAGCCTGGGGTAACGTTTTTT
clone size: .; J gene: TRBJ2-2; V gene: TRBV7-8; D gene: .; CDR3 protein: CVSSSFMAGASGELFF; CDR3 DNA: TGTGTCAGTAGCAGCTTCATGGCAGGGGCGTCCGGGGAGCTGTTTTTT
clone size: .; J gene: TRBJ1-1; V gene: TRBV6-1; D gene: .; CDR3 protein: CATHVRVWWDEAFF; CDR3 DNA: TGTGCCACGCATGTGAGGGTTTGGTGGGATGAAGCTTTCTTT
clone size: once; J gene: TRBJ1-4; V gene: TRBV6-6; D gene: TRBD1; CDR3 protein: CASSTRQGVQNEKLFF; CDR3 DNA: TGTGCCAGCAGCACACGACAGGGGGTCCAGAATGAAAAACTGTTTTTT
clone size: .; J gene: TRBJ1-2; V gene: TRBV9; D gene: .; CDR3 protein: CASSVSRERYGYTF; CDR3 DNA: TGTGCCAGCAGCGTGTCCAGGGAACGTTATGGCTACACCTTC
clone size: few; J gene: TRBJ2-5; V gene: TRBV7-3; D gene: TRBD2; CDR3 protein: CASSLTASGVQETQYF; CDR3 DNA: TGTGCCAGCAGCTTAACGGCTAGCGGGGTTCAAGAGACCCAGTACTTC
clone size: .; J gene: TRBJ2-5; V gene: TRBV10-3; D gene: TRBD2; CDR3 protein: CASSPGSRGEPQETQYF; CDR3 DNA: TGTGCCAGCTCCCCGGGAAGCCGGGGGGAACCTCAAGAGACCCAGTACTTC
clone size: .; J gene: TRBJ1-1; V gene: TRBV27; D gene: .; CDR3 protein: CASSLSTGTNTEAFF; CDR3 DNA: TGTGCCAGCAGTTTATCAACAGGAACGAACACTGAAGCTTTCTTT
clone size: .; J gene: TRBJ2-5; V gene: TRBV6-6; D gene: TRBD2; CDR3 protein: CASSQGLAGRQETQYF; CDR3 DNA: TGTGCCAGCAGTCAGGGACTAGCGGGACGACAAGAGACCCAGTACTTC
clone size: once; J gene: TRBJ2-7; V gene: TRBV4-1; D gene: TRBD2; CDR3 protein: CASIPGLAGHWSSYNEQYF; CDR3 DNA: TGCGCCAGCATCCCGGGACTAGCGGGACATTGGAGCTCCTACAATGAGCAGTACTTC
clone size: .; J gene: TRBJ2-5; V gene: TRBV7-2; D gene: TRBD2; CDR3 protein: CASSSGGLAGKEQYF; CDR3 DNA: TGTGCCAGCAGCTCCGGGGGACTAGCGGGAAAGGAGCAGTACTTC
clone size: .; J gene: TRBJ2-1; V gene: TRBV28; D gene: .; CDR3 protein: CASSLNLGPEQFF; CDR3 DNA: TGTGCCAGCAGTTTAAACTTAGGGCCTGAGCAGTTCTTC
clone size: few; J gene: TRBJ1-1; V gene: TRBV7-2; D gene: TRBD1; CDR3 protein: CASSSLGFRGVGTEAFF; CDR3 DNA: TGTGCCAGCAGCTCCCTAGGGTTCAGGGGGGTGGGGACTGAAGCTTTCTTT
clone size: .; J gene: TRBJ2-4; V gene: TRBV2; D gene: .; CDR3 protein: CASSDVLPGRKNIQYF; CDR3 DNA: TGTGCCAGCAGTGATGTGTTACCGGGACGAAAAAACATTCAGTACTTC
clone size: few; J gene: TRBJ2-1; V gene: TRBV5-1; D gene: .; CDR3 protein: CASRTPGVDEQFF; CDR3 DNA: TGCGCCAGCAGAACTCCGGGAGTGGACGAGCAGTTCTTC
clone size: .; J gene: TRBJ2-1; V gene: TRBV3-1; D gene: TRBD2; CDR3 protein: CASSQEGKLGGNEQFF; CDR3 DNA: TGTGCCAGCAGCCAAGAGGGGAAGCTCGGGGGGAATGAGCAGTTCTTC
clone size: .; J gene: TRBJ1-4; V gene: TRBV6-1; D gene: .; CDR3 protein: CASSPGWGKSEKLFF; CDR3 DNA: TGTGCCAGCAGCCCAGGTTGGGGAAAAAGTGAAAAACTGTTTTTT
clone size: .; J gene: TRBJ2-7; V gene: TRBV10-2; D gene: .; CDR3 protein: CASSEGWVARDSYEQYF; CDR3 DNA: TGCGCCAGCAGTGAGGGATGGGTCGCGCGGGACTCCTACGAGCAGTACTTC
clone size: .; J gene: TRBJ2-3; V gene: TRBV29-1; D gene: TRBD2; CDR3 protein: CSVVFPGGNTDAQYF; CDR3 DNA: TGCAGCGTTGTATTCCCGGGAGGGAACACAGATGCGCAGTATTTT
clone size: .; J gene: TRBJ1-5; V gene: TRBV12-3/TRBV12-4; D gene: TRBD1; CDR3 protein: CASSLPGGLTNQPQHF; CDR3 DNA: TGTGCCAGCAGTTTACCAGGGGGTCTGACCAATCAGCCCCAGCATTTT
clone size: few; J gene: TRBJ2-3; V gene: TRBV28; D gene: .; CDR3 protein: CASSSHVGDTQYF; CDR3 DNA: TGTGCCAGCAGCTCACACGTCGGGGATACGCAGTATTTT
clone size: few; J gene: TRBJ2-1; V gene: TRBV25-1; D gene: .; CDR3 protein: CASSEYRLGNEQFF; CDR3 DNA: TGTGCCAGCAGTGAGTACAGGCTAGGGAATGAGCAGTTCTTC
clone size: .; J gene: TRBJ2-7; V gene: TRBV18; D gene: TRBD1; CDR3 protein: CASSRTGYIYEQYF; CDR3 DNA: TGTGCCAGCTCACGGACAGGGTACATTTACGAGCAGTACTTC
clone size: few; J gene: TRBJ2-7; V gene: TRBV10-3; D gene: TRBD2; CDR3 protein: CAISESGASGVYEQYF; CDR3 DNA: TGTGCCATCAGTGAGTCCGGAGCTAGCGGAGTCTACGAGCAGTACTTC
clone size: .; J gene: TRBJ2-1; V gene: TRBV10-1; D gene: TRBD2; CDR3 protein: CASSPSGGGINEQFF; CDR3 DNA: TGCGCCAGCAGTCCCAGCGGGGGGGGAATCAATGAGCAGTTCTTC
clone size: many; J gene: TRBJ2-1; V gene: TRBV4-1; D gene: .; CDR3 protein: CASSQPLGEQFF; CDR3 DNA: TGCGCCAGCAGCCAACCCCTAGGGGAGCAGTTCTTC
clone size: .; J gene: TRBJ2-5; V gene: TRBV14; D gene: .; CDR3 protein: CASSQGRHNQETQYF; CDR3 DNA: TGTGCCAGCAGCCAGGGGCGCCATAATCAAGAGACCCAGTACTTC
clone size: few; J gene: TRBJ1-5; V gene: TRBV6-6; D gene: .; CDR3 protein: CASSYADPNQPQHF; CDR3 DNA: TGTGCCAGCAGTTACGCGGACCCGAATCAGCCCCAGCATTTT
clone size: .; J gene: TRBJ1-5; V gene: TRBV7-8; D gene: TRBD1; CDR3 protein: CASSLATGGSNQPQHF; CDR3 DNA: TGTGCCAGCAGCTTAGCGACAGGGGGTAGCAATCAGCCCCAGCATTTT
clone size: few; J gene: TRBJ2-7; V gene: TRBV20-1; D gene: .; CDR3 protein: CSAQPWGGLDEQYF; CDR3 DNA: TGCAGTGCTCAACCTTGGGGGGGCTTGGACGAGCAGTACTTC
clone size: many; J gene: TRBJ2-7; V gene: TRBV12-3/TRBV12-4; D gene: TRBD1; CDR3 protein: CASSLGDRTYEQYF; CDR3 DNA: TGTGCCAGCAGTTTAGGGGACAGGACCTACGAGCAGTACTTC
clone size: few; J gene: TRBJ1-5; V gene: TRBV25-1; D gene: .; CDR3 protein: CASRETGEGQPQHF; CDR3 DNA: TGTGCCAGCCGAGAGACAGGTGAGGGTCAGCCCCAGCATTTT
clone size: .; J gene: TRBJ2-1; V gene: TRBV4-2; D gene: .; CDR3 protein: CASSPLKGRDQVDEQFF; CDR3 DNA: TGTGCCAGCAGCCCCCTAAAAGGGCGGGACCAGGTCGATGAGCAGTTCTTC
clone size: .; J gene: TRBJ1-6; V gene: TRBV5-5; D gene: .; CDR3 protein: CASTRDKSSYNSPLHF; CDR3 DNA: TGTGCCAGCACCCGGGACAAGAGCTCCTATAATTCACCCCTCCACTTT
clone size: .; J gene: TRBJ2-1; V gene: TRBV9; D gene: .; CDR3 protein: CASSVGAVVDEQFF; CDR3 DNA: TGTGCCAGCAGCGTCGGAGCTGTCGTCGATGAGCAGTTCTTC